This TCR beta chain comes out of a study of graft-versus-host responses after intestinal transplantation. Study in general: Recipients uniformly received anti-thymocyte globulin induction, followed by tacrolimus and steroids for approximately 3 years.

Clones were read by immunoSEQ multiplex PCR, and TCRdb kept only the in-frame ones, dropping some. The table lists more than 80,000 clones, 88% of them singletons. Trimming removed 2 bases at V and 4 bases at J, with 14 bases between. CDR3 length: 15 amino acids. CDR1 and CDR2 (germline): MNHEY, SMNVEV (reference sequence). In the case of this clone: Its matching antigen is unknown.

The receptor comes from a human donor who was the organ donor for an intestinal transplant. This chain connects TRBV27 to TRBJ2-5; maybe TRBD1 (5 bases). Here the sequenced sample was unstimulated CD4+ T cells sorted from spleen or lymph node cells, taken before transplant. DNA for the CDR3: TGTGCCAGCAGTTTAAGGGGCCAGGGTGGAGAGACCCAGTACTTC. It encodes CASSLRGQGGETQYF.